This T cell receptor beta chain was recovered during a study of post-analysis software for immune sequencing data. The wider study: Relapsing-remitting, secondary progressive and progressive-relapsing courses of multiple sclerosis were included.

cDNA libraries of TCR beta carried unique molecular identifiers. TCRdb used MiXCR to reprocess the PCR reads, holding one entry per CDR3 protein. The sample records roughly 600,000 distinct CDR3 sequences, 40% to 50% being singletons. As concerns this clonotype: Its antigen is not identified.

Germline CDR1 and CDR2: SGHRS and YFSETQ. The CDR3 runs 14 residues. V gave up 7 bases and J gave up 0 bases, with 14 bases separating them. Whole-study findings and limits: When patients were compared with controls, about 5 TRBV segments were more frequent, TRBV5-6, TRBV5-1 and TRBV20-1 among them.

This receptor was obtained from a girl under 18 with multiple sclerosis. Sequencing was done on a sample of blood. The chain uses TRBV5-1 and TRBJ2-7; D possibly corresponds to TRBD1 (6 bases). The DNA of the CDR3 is TGCGCCAGCGGGAACCGGGACATCTCCTACGAGCAGTACTTC. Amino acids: CASGNRDISYEQYF.